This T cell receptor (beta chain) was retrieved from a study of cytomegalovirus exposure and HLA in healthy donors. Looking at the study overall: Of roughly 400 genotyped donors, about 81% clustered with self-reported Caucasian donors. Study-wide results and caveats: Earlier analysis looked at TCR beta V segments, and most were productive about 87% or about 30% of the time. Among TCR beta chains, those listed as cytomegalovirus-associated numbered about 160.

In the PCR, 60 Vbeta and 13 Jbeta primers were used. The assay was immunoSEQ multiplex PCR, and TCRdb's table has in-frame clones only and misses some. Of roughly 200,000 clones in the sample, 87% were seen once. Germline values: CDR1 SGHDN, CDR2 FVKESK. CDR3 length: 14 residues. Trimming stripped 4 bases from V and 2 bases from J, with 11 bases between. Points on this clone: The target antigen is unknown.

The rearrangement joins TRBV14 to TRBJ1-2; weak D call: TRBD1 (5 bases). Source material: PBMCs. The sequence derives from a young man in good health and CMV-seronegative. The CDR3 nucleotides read TGTGCCAGCAGCCCGACCTCAGGGAACTATGGCTACACCTTC. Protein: CASSPTSGNYGYTF.